What follows are 10 T cell receptor beta chains derived from one specimen sequenced in a study of molecular identifiers for immune sequencing clone quantification. MiXCR was run by TCRdb on the PCR reads, yielding one entry per CDR3 protein. This sample has approximately 20,000 distinct CDR3 sequences, with over 20% found just once. The sequenced sample consisted of naive CD8+ T cells from blood, with Jurkat cell RNA spiked in. Specified subset: FACS-sorted CD8+CD4-CCR7+CD45RA+ naive T cells. The receptors derive from a human donor in good health. Some libraries in this study had Jurkat cell RNA spiked in.

This clonotype was seen ten or more times. This rearrangement joins TRBV7-9 to TRBJ2-7; 7 bases line up with TRBD1. CDR1 and CDR2 from the germline V gene are SEHNR and FQNEAQ (reference sequence). CDR3 length equals 15 residues. J lost 0 bases, V lost 3 bases, and 5 bases had no gene match. The CDR3 loop is CASSFDRVSSYEQYF. In DNA form, the CDR3 reads TGTGCCAGCAGCTTCGACAGGGTGAGCTCCTACGAGCAGTACTTC.

V is TRBV11-2 and J is TRBJ2-7; 11 positions agree with TRBD2. This CDR3 is 19 amino acids long. With 5 bases clipped from V and 7 bases from J, the junction kept 22 bases outside the gene matches. CDR1 and CDR2 from the germline V gene are SGHAT and FQNNGV. CDR3 DNA sequence: TGTGCCAGCAGCGAAAGACCTAGCGGGAGGTCCTATCTCGGAATTGAGCAGTACTTC. This gives the protein CASSERPSGRSYLGIEQYF.

A word on this clonotype: With a much larger clone just one base away, this may be a read error. The genes are TRBV10-3 and TRBJ2-1, with D possibly being TRBD1 or TRBD2 (5 bases each). CDR1 ENHRY and CDR2 SYGVKD come from the germline V gene. CDR3 length equals 15 residues. CDR3 bases: TGTGCCACCGCGCTGGGGGTGTTGGCTTACAATGAGCGGTTCTTC. Amino acid sequence: CATALGVLAYNERFF.

This clonotype is labeled medium-sized. The J gene is TRBJ2-5, the V gene TRBV9; 11 bases line up with TRBD1. The CDR3 covers 14 residues. Looked up from germline, CDR1 is SGDLS and CDR2 is YYNGEE. Trimming removed 3 bases from V and 5 bases from J; junction bases left unmatched: 3. The CDR3 sequence: CASSGTGGWETQYF. Here the CDR3 DNA reads TGTGCCAGCAGCGGGACAGGGGGCTGGGAGACCCAGTACTTC. Full variable domain (remainder filled in from reference TRBV9 and TRBJ2-5): DSGVTQTPKHLITATGQRVTLRCSPRSGDLSVYWYQQSLDQGLQFLIQYYNGEERAKGNILERFSAQQFPDLHSELNLSSLELGDSALYFCASSGTGGWETQYFGPGTRLLVL.

This clonotype was detected ten times or more. The chain has TRBV6-5 and TRBJ2-7, with D perhaps TRBD1 (6 bases). V gave up 2 bases and J gave up 2 bases, with 10 bases separating them. CDR1 and CDR2 from the germline V gene are MNHEY and SVGAGI. This CDR3 contains 14 residues. CDR3 DNA: TGTGCCAGCAGTTACGCAGGGGAAACCTACGAGCAGTACTTC. This translates into CASSYAGETYEQYF.

This clonotype came up a few times. A much bigger clone sits one base away, suggesting this may be a read error. V and J are TRBV27 and TRBJ2-1; 7 bases map to TRBD1. Looked up from germline, CDR1 is MNHEY and CDR2 is SMNVEV (reference sequence). The CDR3 runs 14 residues. With V trimmed by 6 bases and J by 4 bases, 6 bases remained unmatched. In nucleotides, the CDR3 is TGTGCCAGCAGAGACGGGACAGCATACAATGAGCAGTTCTTC. Amino acids: CASRDGTAYNEQFF.

By frequency in the sample, this clonotype is medium-sized (0.01 to 0.1%). The chain couples TRBV11-2 to TRBJ2-1, with 12 bases identical to TRBD2. This CDR3 region has 15 residues. Germline assignment: CDR1 SGHAT and CDR2 FQNNGV. With V trimmed by 5 bases and J by 6 bases, 5 bases remained unmatched. The CDR3 DNA reads as TGTGCCAGCAGCCCATGGGGACTAGCGGGCAATGAGCAGTTCTTC. This gives the protein CASSPWGLAGNEQFF.

In this sample, this clonotype turned up many times. V is TRBV3-1 and J is TRBJ2-7; D call uncertain. With 2 bases removed from V and 8 bases from J, the gap between germline ends came to 19 bases. Per the germline V gene, CDR1 is LGHDT and CDR2 is YNNKEL (reference sequence). The CDR3 totals 15 residues. The CDR3 DNA is TGTGCCAGCAGCCAAAACAGTAATAGAGATTTCAAGCAGTACTTC. This translates into CASSQNSNRDFKQYF.

The chain recombines TRBV7-9 with TRBJ2-1; possibly TRBD1 for D (5 bases). The CDR3 loop spans 16 amino acids. CDR1 is SEHNR, CDR2 FQNEAQ, per germline (reference sequence). The germline V and J ends were trimmed by 7 bases and 5 bases, with 21 bases remaining between them. This CDR3 is CASILTAGGANNEQFF. Here the CDR3 DNA reads TGTGCCAGCATCCTTACCGCTGGTGGGGCGAACAATGAGCAGTTCTTC.

This clonotype was picked up many times. The chain has TRBV28 and TRBJ2-6; D ambiguous. The CDR3 covers 13 residues. The V end was cut by 3 bases, the J end by 4 bases, with 4 bases between. From germline, CDR1 is MDHEN and CDR2 SYDVKM. As DNA, the CDR3 is TGTGCCAGCAGTTTTCTAGGGGCCAACGTCCTGACTTTC. Protein product: CASSFLGANVLTF.